The present TCR beta chain was sequenced within a study of PD-1 blockade in mismatch repair-deficient tumors. The table came from immunoSEQ multiplex PCR; TCRdb's copy has only in-frame clones and leaves some out. Of 85,000 to 130,000 clones detected, 82% appear once; the ten largest clones hold 6.3%. V shed 7 bases and J shed 2 bases, with 14 bases lying between them. The CDR3 totals 13 residues. Per germline, CDR1 SQVTM and CDR2 ANQGSEA. This clonotype originated in an adult with mismatch repair-deficient cancer. The specimen was peripheral blood, collected less than 37 weeks after starting pembrolizumab. The chain is built from TRBV29-1 and TRBJ1-1; D ambiguous. The CDR3 coding sequence is TGCAGCGGTGGAAAAAGCTCCAACACTGAAGCTTTCTTT. Residues: CSGGKSSNTEAFF.